This TCR beta chain derives from a study of HIV-infected patients and healthy controls. Across the study: CD8 counts did not change consistently during early therapy; the CD4:CD8 ratio climbed slightly.

Follow-up blood was drawn about 14 weeks, roughly three months, after antiretroviral therapy began. The repertoire came from unfractionated whole blood and reflected all unsorted peripheral T cells. A 2.5 ml peripheral blood sample was taken for RNA. Reverse transcription used 450 to 650 ng RNA and constant-region primers for alpha and beta. Separate chain-specific third strand synthesis with multiplexing indices produced the alpha and beta libraries. All rearrangements within a chain used one primer pair; cDNA molecules carried barcodes. TCRdb recomputed calls from the 5' RACE reads with MiXCR, one row per CDR3 protein. The sample holds more than 7,500 distinct CDR3 sequences, about 8% seen once. Trimming shortened V by 4 bases and J by 2 bases, and 16 bases separated the two germline ends. Germline V gives CDR1 SGDLS, CDR2 YYNGEE. The CDR3 covers 16 residues. This clonotype is labeled as medium-sized. Antigen: not known.

Study results and limitations: HLA types of the donors remained undetermined.

The sequence derives from an adult with HIV infection. The V and J genes are TRBV9 and TRBJ2-1; D perhaps matches TRBD2 (5 bases). Sequenced material: blood, taken during antiretroviral therapy. In DNA form, the CDR3 reads TGTGCCAGCAGCCTCGGACTGCCCAGCGCCTACAATGAGCAGTTCTTC. Encoded protein: CASSLGLPSAYNEQFF.